This is a list of T cell receptor beta chains from one sample in a study of T cells in Graves' hyperthyroidism and ophthalmopathy. One entry per CDR3 protein, called by TCRdb with MiXCR from the multiplex PCR reads. The sample holds some 370,000 distinct CDR3 sequences, around 15% seen once. The specimen sequenced was blood. These receptor sequences come from a man in his forties or fifties with Graves' ophthalmopathy. Both conserved end residues are part of each CDR3. The D gene is left open where the match is weak. A row's size may be missing; if present it is once, few, many or a size class.

DNA,CDR3,J,D,V,size
TGCAGTGTATCCGGACTAGCGGAAGGGGAGCAGTTCTTC,CSVSGLAEGEQFF,TRBJ2-1,TRBD2,TRBV20-1,many
TGTGCCAGCAGTCGGGACAGGATTCTGAAAAACATTCAGTACTTC,CASSRDRILKNIQYF,TRBJ2-4,TRBD1,TRBV11-1,many
TGTGCCAGCCCCCCGTTTTTATACTATGGCTACACCTTC,CASPPFLYYGYTF,TRBJ1-2,.,TRBV11-2,few
TGTGCCAGCTCGAAGAATACTGGCGGCACAGATACGCAGTATTTT,CASSKNTGGTDTQYF,TRBJ2-3,.,TRBV18,many
TGCGCCAGCAGCTTGGTTGGTCGGGACGAGCAGTACTTC,CASSLVGRDEQYF,TRBJ2-7,.,TRBV5-1,many
TGTGCCAGTAAACAGGGCAACCCCATACCCGATCAGCCCCAGCATTTT,CASKQGNPIPDQPQHF,TRBJ1-5,.,TRBV2,many
TGCGCCAGCAGCTTTTCCTTCCGACCGAACACCGGGGAGCTGTTTTTT,CASSFSFRPNTGELFF,TRBJ2-2,.,TRBV5-1,many
TGTGCCAGCTCACCATCAGGGAGCAATCAGCCCCAGCATTTT,CASSPSGSNQPQHF,TRBJ1-5,.,TRBV18,many
TGTGCCAGCAGCCCCTCCGGGACTAGCCTAGACAATGAGCAGTTCTTC,CASSPSGTSLDNEQFF,TRBJ2-1,TRBD2,TRBV3-1,many
TGTGCCAGCAGCAAGACAGGGATCCCCACCGGGGAGCTGTTTTTT,CASSKTGIPTGELFF,TRBJ2-2,TRBD1,TRBV7-9,many
TGTGCCTGGAGTCACACACTCGGGGTCGAGCAGTACTTC,CAWSHTLGVEQYF,TRBJ2-7,.,TRBV30,few
TGTGCCAGCAGCGTCGTACAGGGTTCGGCTACCAAAAACATTCAGTACTTC,CASSVVQGSATKNIQYF,TRBJ2-4,.,TRBV5-6,.
TGTGCCAGCAGCCGACTCAGGGACAGCAGGAATTCACCCCTCCACTTT,CASSRLRDSRNSPLHF,TRBJ1-6,TRBD1,TRBV7-8,few
TGCAGTGCGAGGGACGGGGGATACGAGCAGTACTTC,CSARDGGYEQYF,TRBJ2-7,.,TRBV20-1,many
TGTGCCAGCAGCCTGACATCCGGGACTAGCGGGACCGGCGAGACCCAGTACTTC,CASSLTSGTSGTGETQYF,TRBJ2-5,TRBD2,TRBV5-6,.
TGCGCCAGCAGCAACCGGGACAGGGCCCACGAGCAGTACTTC,CASSNRDRAHEQYF,TRBJ2-7,TRBD1,TRBV5-1,few
TGCGCCAGCAGCTTGGGGGACTACCCTAGCGGGAATGAGCAGTTCTTC,CASSLGDYPSGNEQFF,TRBJ2-1,TRBD2,TRBV5-1,.
TGCAGTGCTAGAGATGGACACAATGAGCAGTTCTTC,CSARDGHNEQFF,TRBJ2-1,.,TRBV20-1,many